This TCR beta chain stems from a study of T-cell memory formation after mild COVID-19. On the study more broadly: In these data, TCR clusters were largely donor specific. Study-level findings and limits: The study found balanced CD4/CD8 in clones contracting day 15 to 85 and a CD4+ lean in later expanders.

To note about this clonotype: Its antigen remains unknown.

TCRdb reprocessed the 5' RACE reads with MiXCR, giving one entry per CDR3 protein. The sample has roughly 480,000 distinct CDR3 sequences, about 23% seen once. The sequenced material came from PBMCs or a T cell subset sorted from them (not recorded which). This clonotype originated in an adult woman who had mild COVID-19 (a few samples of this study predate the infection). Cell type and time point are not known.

The CDR3 coding sequence is TGTGCCAGCAGCCAGGGACCCTCGGGACAGGGGTTATTTAACACAGATACGCAGTATTTT. This sequence encodes CASSQGPSGQGLFNTDTQYF. The chain joins TRBV14 to TRBJ2-3, with 10 bases lining up with TRBD1. The V gene's germline CDR1 is SGHDN and CDR2 FVKESK. J gave up 2 bases and V 3 bases, and 17 bases lay outside the gene matches. The length of the CDR3 is 20 residues.